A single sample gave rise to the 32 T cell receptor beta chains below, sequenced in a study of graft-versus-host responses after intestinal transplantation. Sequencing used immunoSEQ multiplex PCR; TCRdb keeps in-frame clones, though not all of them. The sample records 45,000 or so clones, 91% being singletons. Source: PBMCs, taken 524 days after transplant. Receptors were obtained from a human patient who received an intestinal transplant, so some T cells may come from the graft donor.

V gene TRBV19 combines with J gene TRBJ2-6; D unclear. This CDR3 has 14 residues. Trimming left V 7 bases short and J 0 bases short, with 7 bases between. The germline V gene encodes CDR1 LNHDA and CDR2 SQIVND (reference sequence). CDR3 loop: CASMRFSGANVLTF. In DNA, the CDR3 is TGTGCCAGTATGCGGTTCTCTGGGGCCAACGTCCTGACTTTC.

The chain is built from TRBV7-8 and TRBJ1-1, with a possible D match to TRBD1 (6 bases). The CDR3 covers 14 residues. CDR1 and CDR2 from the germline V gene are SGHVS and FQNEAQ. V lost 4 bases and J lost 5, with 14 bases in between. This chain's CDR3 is CASSSVQGRTEAFF. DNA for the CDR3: TGTGCCAGCAGCTCAGTCCAGGGGAGGACTGAAGCTTTCTTT.

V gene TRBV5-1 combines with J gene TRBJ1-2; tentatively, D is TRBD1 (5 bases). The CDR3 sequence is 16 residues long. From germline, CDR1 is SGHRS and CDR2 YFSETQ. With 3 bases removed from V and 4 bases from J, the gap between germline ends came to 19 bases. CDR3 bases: TGCGCCAGCAGCTCTGGGGGGGTCAAGGGTTCCTATGGCTACACCTTC. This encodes CASSSGGVKGSYGYTF.

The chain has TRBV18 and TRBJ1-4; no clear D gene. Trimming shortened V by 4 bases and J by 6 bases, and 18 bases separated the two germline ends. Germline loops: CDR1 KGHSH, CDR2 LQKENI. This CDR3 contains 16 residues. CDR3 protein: CASSLESGRLDEKLFF. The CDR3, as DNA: TGTGCCAGCTCACTCGAGTCGGGAAGGTTGGATGAAAAACTGTTTTTT.

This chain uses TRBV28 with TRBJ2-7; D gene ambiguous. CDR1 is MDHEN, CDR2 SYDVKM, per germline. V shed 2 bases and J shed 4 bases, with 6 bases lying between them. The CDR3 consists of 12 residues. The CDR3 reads CASSLLIYEQYF. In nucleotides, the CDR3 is TGTGCCAGCAGTTTACTTATTTACGAGCAGTACTTC. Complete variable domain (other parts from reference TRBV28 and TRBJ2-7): DVKVTQSSRYLVKRTGEKVFLECVQDMDHENMFWYRQDPGLGLRLIYFSYDVKMKEKGDIPEGYSVSREKKERFSLILESASTNQTSMYLCASSLLIYEQYFGPGTRLTVT.

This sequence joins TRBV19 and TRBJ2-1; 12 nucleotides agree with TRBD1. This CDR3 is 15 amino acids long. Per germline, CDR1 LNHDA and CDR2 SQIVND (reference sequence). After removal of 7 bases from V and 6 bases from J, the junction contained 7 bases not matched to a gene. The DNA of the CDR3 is TGTGCCAGTACCGTGGGACAGGGGGCCTCCAATGAGCAGTTCTTC. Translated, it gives CASTVGQGASNEQFF.

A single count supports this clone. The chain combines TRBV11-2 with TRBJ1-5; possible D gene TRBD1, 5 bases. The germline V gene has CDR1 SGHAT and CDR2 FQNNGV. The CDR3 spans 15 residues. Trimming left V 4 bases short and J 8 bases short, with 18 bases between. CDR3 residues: CASSSLGGSGEPQHF. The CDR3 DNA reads TGTGCCAGCAGCTCCCTCGGGGGATCGGGCGAGCCCCAGCATTTT.

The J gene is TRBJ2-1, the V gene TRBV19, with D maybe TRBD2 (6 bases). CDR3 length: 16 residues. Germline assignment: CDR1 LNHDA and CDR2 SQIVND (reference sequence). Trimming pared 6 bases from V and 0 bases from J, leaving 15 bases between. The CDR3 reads CASRLGGASSYNEQFF. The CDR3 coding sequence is TGTGCCAGTAGGTTAGGCGGGGCCAGCTCCTACAATGAGCAGTTCTTC.

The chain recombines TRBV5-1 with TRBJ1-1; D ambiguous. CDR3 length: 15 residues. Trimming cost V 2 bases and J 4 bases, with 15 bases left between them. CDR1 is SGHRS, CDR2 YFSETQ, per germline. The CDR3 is CASSFAAKGITEAFF. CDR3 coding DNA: TGCGCCAGCAGCTTTGCAGCAAAGGGTATCACTGAAGCTTTCTTT.

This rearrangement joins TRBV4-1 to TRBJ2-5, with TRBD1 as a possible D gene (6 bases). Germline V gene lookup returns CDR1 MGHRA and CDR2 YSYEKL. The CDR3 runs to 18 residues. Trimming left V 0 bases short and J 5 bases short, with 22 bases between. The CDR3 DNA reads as TGCGCCAGCAGCCAAGATATGACAGGCCACTTGAAGGATGAGACCCAGTACTTC. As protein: CASSQDMTGHLKDETQYF.

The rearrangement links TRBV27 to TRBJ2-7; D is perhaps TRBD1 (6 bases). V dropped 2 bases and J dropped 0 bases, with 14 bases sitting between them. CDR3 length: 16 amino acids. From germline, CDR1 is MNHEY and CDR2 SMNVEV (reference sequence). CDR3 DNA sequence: TGTGCCAGCAGTTTAACCCCCCGGACAGCCTCCTACGAGCAGTACTTC. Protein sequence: CASSLTPRTASYEQYF.

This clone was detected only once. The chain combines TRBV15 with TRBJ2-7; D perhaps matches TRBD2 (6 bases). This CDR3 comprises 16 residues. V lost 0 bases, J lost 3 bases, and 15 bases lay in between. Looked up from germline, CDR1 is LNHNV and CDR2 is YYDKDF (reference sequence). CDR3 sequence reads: CATSRDRSGVGYEQYF. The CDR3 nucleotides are TGTGCCACCAGCAGAGATCGCTCGGGAGTGGGCTACGAGCAGTACTTC.

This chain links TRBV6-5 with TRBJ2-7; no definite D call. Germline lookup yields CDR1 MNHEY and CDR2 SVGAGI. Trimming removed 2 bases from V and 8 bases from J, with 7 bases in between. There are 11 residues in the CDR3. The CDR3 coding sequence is TGTGCCAGCAGTTACGCATCCCAGCAGTACTTC. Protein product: CASSYASQQYF.

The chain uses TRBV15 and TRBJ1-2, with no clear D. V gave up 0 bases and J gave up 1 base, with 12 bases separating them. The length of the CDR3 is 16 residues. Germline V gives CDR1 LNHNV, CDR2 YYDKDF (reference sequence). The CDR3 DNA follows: TGTGCCACCAGCAGAGAAAGGGCAGAGGTTAACTATGGCTACACCTTC. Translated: CATSRERAEVNYGYTF.

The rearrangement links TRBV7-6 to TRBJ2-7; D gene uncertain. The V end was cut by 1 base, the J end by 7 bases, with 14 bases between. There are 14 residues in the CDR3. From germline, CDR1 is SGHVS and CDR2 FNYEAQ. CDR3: CASSLGQEKLEQYF. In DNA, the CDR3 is TGTGCCAGCAGCTTAGGGCAGGAGAAGTTGGAGCAGTACTTC. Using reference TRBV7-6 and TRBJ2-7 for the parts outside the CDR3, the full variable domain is GAGVSQSPRYKVTKRGQDVALRCDPISGHVSLYWYRQALGQGPEFLTYFNYEAQQDKSGLPNDRFSAERPEGSISTLTIQRTEQRDSAMYRCASSLGQEKLEQYFGPGTRLTVT.

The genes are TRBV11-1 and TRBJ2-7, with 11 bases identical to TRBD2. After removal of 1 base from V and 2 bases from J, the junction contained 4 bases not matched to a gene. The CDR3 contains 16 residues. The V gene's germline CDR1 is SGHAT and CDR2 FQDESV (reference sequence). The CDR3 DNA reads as TGTGCCAGCAGCTTAGGCGGTAGCGGGAGGGCCTACGAGCAGTACTTC. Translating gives CASSLGGSGRAYEQYF.

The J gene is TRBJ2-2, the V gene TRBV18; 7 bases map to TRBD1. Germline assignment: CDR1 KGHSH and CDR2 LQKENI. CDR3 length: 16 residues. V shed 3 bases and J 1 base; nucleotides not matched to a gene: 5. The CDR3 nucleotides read TGTGCCAGCTCACCTCAGGGGGTAATGAACACCGGGGAGCTGTTTTTT. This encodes CASSPQGVMNTGELFF.

The CDR3 DNA reads as TGTGCCAGCAGTTTAGAGCCCAACGGTTTTATTGATACGCAGTATTTT. As protein: CASSLEPNGFIDTQYF. This chain joins TRBV27 and TRBJ2-3, with D unclear. The CDR3 sequence is 16 residues long. Germline CDR1 is MNHEY and CDR2 is SMNVEV (reference sequence). Between the trimmed V and J ends, which lost 2 bases and 6 bases, there was a span of 18 bases.

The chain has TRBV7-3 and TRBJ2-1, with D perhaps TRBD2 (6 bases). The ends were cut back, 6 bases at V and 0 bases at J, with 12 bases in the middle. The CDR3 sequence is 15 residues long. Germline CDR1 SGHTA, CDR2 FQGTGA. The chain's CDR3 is CASSSGSSSYNEQFF. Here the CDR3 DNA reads TGTGCCAGCAGTAGCGGCTCAAGCTCCTACAATGAGCAGTTCTTC.

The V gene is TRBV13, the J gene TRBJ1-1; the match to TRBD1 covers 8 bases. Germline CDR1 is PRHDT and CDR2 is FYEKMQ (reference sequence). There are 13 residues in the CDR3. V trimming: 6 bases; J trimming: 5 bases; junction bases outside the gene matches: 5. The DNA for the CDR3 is TGTGCCAGCAGACTCAACAGGGGGACTGAAGCTTTCTTT. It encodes CASRLNRGTEAFF.

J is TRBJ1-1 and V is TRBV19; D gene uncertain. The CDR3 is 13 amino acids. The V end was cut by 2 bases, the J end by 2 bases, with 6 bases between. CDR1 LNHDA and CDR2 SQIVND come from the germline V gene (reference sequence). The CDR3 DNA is TGTGCCAGTAGTATATGGGGAAACACTGAAGCTTTCTTT. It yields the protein CASSIWGNTEAFF.

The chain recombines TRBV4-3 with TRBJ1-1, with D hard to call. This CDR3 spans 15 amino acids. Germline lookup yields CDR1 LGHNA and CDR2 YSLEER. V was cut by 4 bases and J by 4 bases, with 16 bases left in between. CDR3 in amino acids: CASSPGWGEGTEAFF. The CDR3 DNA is TGCGCCAGCAGCCCCGGGTGGGGAGAGGGCACTGAAGCTTTCTTT.

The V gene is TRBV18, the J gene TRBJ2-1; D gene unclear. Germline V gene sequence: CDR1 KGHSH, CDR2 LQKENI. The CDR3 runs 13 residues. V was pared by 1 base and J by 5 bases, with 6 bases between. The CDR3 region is CASSPRRDNEQFF. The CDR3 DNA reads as TGTGCCAGCTCACCACGAAGAGACAATGAGCAGTTCTTC.

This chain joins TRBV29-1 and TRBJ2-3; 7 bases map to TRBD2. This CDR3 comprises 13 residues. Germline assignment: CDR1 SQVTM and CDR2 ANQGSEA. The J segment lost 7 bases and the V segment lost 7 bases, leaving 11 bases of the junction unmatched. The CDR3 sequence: CSGVLATQNTQYF. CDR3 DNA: TGCAGCGGGGTACTAGCGACACAGAATACGCAGTATTTT.

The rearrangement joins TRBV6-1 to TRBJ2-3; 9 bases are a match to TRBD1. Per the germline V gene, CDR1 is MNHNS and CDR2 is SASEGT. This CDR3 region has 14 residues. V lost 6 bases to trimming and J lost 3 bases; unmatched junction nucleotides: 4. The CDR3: CASRRTGVTDTQYF. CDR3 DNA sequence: TGTGCCAGCAGGCGGACAGGGGTTACAGATACGCAGTATTTT.

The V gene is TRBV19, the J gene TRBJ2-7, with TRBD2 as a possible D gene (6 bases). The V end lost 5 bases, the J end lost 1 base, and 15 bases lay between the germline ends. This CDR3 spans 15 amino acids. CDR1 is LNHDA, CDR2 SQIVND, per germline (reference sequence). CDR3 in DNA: TGTGCCAGTAGTGGATCCACAGGAGGGTCCTACGAGCAGTACTTC. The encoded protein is CASSGSTGGSYEQYF.

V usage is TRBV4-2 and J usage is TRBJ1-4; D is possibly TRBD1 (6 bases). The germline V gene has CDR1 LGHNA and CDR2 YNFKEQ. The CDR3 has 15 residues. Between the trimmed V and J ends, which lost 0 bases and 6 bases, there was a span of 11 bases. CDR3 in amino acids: CASSQDNRDYEKLFF. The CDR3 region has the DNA TGTGCCAGCAGCCAAGATAACAGGGATTATGAAAAACTGTTTTTT.

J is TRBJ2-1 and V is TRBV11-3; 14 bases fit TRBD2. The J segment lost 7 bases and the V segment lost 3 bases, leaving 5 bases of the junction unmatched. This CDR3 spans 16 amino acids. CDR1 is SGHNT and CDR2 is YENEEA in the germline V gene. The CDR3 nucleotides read TGTGCCAGCAGCTTCTCCGGGACTAGCGGGAGTAATGAGCAGTTCTTC. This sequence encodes CASSFSGTSGSNEQFF.

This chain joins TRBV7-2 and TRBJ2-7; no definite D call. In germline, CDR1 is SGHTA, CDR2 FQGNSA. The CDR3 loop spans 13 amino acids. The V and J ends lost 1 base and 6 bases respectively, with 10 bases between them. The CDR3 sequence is CASSLGPPTEQYF. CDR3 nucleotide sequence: TGTGCCAGCAGCTTAGGCCCGCCAACCGAGCAGTACTTC.

The CDR3 loop is CASRQVPTGELFF. CDR3 coding DNA: TGTGCCAGCAGACAGGTACCTACCGGGGAGCTGTTTTTT. This chain uses TRBV6-6 with TRBJ2-2; a possible D gene is TRBD1 (5 bases). This CDR3 has 13 amino acids. Trimming cost V 6 bases and J 5 bases, with 10 bases left between them. CDR1 MNHNY and CDR2 SVGAGI come from the germline V gene (reference sequence).

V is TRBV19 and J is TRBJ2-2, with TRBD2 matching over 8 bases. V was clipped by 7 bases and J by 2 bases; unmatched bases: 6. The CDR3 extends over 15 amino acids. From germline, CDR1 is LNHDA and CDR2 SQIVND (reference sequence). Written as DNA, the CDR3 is TGTGCCAGTAATGCGGGAGGAATAAACACCGGGGAGCTGTTTTTT. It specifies CASNAGGINTGELFF.

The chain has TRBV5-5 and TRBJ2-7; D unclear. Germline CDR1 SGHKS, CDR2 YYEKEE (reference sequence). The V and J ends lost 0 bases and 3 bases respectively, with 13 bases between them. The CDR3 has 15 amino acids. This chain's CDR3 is CASSLDPTALYEQYF. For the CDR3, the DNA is TGTGCCAGCAGCTTGGACCCGACCGCACTCTACGAGCAGTACTTC.